The present entry profiles one TCR beta chain with its context. Assay used: immunoSEQ multiplex PCR; TCRdb lists only in-frame clones, some missing. The data contain some 200,000 clones, around 93% of them singletons. This entry belongs to a study of control samples from healthy donors and cancer patients. V lost 5 bases to trimming and J lost 0 bases; unmatched junction nucleotides: 4. The CDR3 spans 16 residues. Looked up from germline, CDR1 is SEHNR and CDR2 is FQNEAQ (reference sequence). The sequencing input was blood. This clonotype was sampled from a man aged 18 to 30 in good health. This rearrangement joins TRBV7-9 to TRBJ2-3; 11 bases are a match to TRBD2. The CDR3 DNA sequence: TGTGCCAGCAGCGTCCGACTAGCGGGGAGCACAGATACGCAGTATTTT. It codes for CASSVRLAGSTDTQYF. Looking up the rest from reference TRBV7-9 and TRBJ2-3 gives the full variable domain: DTGVSQNPRHKITKRGQNVTFRCDPISEHNRLYWYRQTLGQGPEFLTYFQNEAQLEKSRLLSDRFSAERPKGSFSTLEIQRTEQGDSAMYLCASSVRLAGSTDTQYFGPGTRLTVL.